These 5 T cell receptor beta chains originate from one sample sequenced in a study of blood T cell repertoires in COVID-19. Measured with immunoSEQ multiplex PCR; TCRdb has only the in-frame clones, and not every one. The sample comprises about 150,000 clones, 70% to 90% of which are singletons, and roughly 0.57% rests with the top ten. The sample comprised peripheral blood. The receptor source for this set is a man aged 60 to 69 with COVID-19, enrolled during active disease.

This chain connects TRBV18 to TRBJ2-7, with TRBD1 matching over 8 bases. The CDR3 sequence is 18 residues long. Germline CDR1 reads KGHSH; CDR2 reads LQKENI. Germline trimming cut 4 bases from V and 0 bases from J; bases unmatched to any gene: 14. The CDR3 coding sequence is TGTGCCAGCTCACTCTCAATCGTTACAGGGGGTTACTCCTACGAGCAGTACTTC. It is translated as CASSLSIVTGGYSYEQYF.

This CDR3 is CASKRTLEGNEQFF. The CDR3 DNA follows: TGCGCCAGCAAGCGGACTCTCGAGGGCAATGAGCAGTTCTTC. The V and J genes are TRBV5-1 and TRBJ2-1, with TRBD2 as a possible D gene (5 bases). The CDR3 runs 14 residues. Germline assignment: CDR1 SGHRS and CDR2 YFSETQ. Trimming left V 6 bases short and J 6 bases short, with 16 bases between.

This chain uses TRBV19 with TRBJ2-7; 10 bases are shared with TRBD1. The CDR3 is 15 amino acids. Germline CDR1 is LNHDA and CDR2 is SQIVND (reference sequence). J lost 2 bases, V lost 4 bases, and 5 bases had no gene match. The CDR3 nucleotides are TGTGCCAGTAGTAGTCCGGGACAGGGGACCTACGAGCAGTACTTC. It yields the protein CASSSPGQGTYEQYF.

CDR3 nucleotide sequence: TGTGCCAGCAGCTTCTTTCTAGCGGGGGGGCCCCCCGTAGGGAATGAGCAGTTCTTC. It encodes CASSFFLAGGPPVGNEQFF. The chain uses TRBV11-2 and TRBJ2-1; TRBD2 agrees at 12 bases. There are 19 residues in the CDR3. The ends lost 3 bases at V and 7 bases at J; junction bases unmatched: 16. The germline CDR1 and CDR2 sequences are SGHAT and FQNNGV.

This clone was seen once. The rearrangement joins TRBV20-1 to TRBJ1-1; D is possibly TRBD1 (6 bases). Germline lookup yields CDR1 DFQATT and CDR2 SNEGSKA (reference sequence). V was shortened by 5 bases and J by 6 bases, with 10 bases between the two germline ends. CDR3 size: 11 residues. The CDR3 region is CSAVQGPEAFF. CDR3 coding DNA: TGCAGTGCTGTACAGGGCCCTGAAGCTTTCTTT.